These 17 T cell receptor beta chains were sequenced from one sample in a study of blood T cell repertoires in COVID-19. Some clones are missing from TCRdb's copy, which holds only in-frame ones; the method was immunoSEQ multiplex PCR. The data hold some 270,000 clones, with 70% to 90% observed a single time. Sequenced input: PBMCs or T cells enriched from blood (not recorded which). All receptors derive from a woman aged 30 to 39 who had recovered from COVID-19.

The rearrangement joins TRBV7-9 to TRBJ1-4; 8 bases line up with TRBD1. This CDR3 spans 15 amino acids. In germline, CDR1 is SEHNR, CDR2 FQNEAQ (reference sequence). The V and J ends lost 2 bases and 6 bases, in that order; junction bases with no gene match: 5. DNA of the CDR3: TGTGCCAGCAGCTTACAGACAGGGGCCTATGAAAAACTGTTTTTT. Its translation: CASSLQTGAYEKLFF. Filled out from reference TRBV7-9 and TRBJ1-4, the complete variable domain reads DTGVSQNPRHKITKRGQNVTFRCDPISEHNRLYWYRQTLGQGPEFLTYFQNEAQLEKSRLLSDRFSAERPKGSFSTLEIQRTEQGDSAMYLCASSLQTGAYEKLFFGSGTQLSVL.

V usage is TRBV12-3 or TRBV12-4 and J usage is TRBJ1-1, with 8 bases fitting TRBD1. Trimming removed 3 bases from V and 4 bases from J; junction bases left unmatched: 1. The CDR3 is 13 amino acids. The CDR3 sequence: CASSLTGATEAFF. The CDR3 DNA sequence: TGTGCCAGCAGTTTGACAGGGGCCACTGAAGCTTTCTTT.

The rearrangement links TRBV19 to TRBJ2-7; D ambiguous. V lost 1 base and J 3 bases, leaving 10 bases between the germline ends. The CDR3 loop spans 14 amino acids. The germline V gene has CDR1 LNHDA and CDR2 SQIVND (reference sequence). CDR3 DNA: TGTGCCAGTAGTATAGCCCAGGATGACTACGAGCAGTACTTC. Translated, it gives CASSIAQDDYEQYF.

CDR3 sequence: CASSFSGQGYGYTF. The CDR3 nucleotides read TGTGCCAGCAGTTTTTCCGGACAGGGCTATGGCTACACCTTC. The J gene is TRBJ1-2, the V gene TRBV27; 8 bases line up with TRBD1. Losses at the gene ends were 3 bases for V and 4 bases for J; bases not matched to a gene: 4. CDR3 length: 14 amino acids. In germline, CDR1 is MNHEY, CDR2 SMNVEV (reference sequence).

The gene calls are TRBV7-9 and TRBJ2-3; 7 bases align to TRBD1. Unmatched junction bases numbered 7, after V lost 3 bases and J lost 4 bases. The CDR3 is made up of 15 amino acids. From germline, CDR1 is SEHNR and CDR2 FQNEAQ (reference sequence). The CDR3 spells CASSLTGYESDTQYF. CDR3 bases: TGTGCCAGCAGCTTGACAGGGTACGAGTCAGATACGCAGTATTTT.

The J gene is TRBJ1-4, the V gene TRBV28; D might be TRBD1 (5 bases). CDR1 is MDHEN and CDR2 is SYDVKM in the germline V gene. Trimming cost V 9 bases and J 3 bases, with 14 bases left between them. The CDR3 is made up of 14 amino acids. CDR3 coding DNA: TGTGCCAGTTTTCAGGACACCTCTAATGAAAAACTGTTTTTT. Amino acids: CASFQDTSNEKLFF.

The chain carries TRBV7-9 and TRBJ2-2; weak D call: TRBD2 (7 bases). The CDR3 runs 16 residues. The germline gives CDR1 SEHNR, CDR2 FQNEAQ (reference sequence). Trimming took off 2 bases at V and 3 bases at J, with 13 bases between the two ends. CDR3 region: CASSLRGAGDTGELFF. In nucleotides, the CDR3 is TGTGCCAGCAGCTTACGGGGGGCTGGGGACACCGGGGAGCTGTTTTTT.

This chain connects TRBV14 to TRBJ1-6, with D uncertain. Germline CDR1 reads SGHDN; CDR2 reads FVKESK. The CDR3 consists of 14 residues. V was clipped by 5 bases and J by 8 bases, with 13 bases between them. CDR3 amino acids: CASSNPFGDSPLHF. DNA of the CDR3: TGTGCCAGCAGCAATCCTTTCGGGGATTCACCCCTCCACTTT.

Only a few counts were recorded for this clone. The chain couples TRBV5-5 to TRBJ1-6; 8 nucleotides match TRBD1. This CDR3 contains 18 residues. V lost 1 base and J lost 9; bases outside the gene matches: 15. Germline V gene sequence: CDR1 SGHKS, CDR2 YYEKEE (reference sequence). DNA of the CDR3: TGTGCCAGCAGCTTGATCGGACAGGGTCTCCATACCCGTTCACCCCTCCACTTT. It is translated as CASSLIGQGLHTRSPLHF. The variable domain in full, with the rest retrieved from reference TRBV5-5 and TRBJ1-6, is DAGVTQSPTHLIKTRGQQVTLRCSPISGHKSVSWYQQVLGQGPQFIFQYYEKEERGRGNFPDRFSARQFPNYSSELNVNALLLGDSALYLCASSLIGQGLHTRSPLHFGNGTRLTVT.

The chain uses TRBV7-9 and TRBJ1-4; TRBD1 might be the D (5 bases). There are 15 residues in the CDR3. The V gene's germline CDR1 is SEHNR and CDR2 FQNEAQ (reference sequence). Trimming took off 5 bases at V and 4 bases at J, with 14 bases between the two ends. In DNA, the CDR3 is TGTGCCAGCAGCCCCGACAGTATCCTTAATGAAAAACTGTTTTTT. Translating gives CASSPDSILNEKLFF.

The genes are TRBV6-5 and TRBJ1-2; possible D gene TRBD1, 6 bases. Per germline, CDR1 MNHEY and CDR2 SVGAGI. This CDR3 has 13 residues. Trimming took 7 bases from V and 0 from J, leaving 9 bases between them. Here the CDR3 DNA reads TGTGCCAGCACCCCAGGGGCTAACTATGGCTACACCTTC. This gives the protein CASTPGANYGYTF.

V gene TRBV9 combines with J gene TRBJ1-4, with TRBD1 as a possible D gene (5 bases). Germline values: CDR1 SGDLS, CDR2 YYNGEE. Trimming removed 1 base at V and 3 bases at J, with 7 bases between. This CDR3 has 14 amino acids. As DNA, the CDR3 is TGTGCCAGCAGCGTACAGGGTTCTAATGAAAAACTGTTTTTT. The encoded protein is CASSVQGSNEKLFF. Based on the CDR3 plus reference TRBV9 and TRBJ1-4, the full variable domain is DSGVTQTPKHLITATGQRVTLRCSPRSGDLSVYWYQQSLDQGLQFLIQYYNGEERAKGNILERFSAQQFPDLHSELNLSSLELGDSALYFCASSVQGSNEKLFFGSGTQLSVL.

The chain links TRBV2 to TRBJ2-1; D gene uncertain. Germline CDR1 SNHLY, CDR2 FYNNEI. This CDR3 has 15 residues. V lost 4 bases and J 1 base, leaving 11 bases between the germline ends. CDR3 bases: TGTGCCAGCAGTGGTCTTTTAGTGTCCTACAATGAGCAGTTCTTC. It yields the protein CASSGLLVSYNEQFF.

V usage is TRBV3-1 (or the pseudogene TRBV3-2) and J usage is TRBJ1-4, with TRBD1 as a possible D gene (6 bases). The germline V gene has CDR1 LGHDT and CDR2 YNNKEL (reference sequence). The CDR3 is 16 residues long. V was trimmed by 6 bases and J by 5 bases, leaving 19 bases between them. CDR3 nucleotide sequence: TGTGCCAGCAGTCACTACAAGACAGGTTCGAATGAAAAACTGTTTTTT. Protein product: CASSHYKTGSNEKLFF.

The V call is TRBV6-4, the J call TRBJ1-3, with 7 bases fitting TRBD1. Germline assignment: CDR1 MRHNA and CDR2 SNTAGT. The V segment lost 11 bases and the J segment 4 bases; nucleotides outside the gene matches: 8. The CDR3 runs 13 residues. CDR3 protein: CARRGGWGNTIYF. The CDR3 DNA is TGTGCCCGACGAGGGGGCTGGGGAAACACCATATATTTT.

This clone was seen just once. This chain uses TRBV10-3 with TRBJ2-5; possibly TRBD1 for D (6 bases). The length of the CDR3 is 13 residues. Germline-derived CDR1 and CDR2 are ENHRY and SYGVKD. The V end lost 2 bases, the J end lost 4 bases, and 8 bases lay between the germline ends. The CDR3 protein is CAISEGQLETQYF. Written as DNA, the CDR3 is TGTGCCATCAGTGAGGGACAGCTAGAGACCCAGTACTTC.

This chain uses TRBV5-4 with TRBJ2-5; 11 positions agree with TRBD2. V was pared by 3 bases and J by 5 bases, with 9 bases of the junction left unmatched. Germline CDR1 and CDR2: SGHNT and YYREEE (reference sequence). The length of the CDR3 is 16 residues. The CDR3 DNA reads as TGTGCCAGCAGCTCCCAAAGACTAGCGGGATTGGAGACCCAGTACTTC. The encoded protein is CASSSQRLAGLETQYF.